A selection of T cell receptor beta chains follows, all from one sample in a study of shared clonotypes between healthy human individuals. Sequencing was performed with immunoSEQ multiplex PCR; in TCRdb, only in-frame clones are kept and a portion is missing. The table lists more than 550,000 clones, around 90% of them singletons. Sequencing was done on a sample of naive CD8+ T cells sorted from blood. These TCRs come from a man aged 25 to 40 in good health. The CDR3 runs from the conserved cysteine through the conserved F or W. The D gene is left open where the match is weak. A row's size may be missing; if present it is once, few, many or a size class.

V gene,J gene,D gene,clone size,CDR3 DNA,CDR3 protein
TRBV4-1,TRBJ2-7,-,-,TGCGCCAGCAGCCAGGTTCTGGGACGGAGTGGCGAGCAGTACTTC,CASSQVLGRSGEQYF
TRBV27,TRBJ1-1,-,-,TGTGCCAGCAAGAAGAACTTGAACACTGAAGCTTTCTTT,CASKKNLNTEAFF
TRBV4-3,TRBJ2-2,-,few,TGCGCCAGCAGCCAAGATCGGACCACACCTACCGGGGAGCTGTTTTTT,CASSQDRTTPTGELFF
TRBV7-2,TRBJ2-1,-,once,TGTGCCAGCAGCTTACTGGGGGGCTCGACCTACAATGAGCAGTTCTTC,CASSLLGGSTYNEQFF
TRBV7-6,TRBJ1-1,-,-,TGTGCCAGCAGCCCCCACCCGGCAGAGTTTGTCACTGAAGCTTTCTTT,CASSPHPAEFVTEAFF
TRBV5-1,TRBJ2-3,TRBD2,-,TGCGCCAGCAGCGCCCTGACTAGCGGGAGAGATACGCAGTATTTT,CASSALTSGRDTQYF
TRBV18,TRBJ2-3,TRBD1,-,TGTGCCAGCTCACCGGCAGGGGGCGCAGATACGCAGTATTTT,CASSPAGGADTQYF
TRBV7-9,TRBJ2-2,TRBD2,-,TGTGCCAGCAGCTCAAAGCGGGAGTTGATCGGGGAGCTGTTTTTT,CASSSKRELIGELFF
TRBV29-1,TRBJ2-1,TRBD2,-,TGCAGCGTTGAGGGGACTAGCGGGAGGCAATACAATGAGCAGTTCTTC,CSVEGTSGRQYNEQFF
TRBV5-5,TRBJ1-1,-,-,TGTGCCAGCAGCTTGTCGAGGGTGGTCACTGAAGCTTTCTTT,CASSLSRVVTEAFF
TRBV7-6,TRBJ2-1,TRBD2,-,TGTGCCAGCAGCTCGGGACTAGCGGGAGATGAGCAGTTCTTC,CASSSGLAGDEQFF
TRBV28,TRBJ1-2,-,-,TGTGCCAGCGGTACGCTGTGGGGTGGTTTAGGGTCCGATGGCTACACCTTC,CASGTLWGGLGSDGYTF
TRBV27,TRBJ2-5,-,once,TGTGCCAGCAGTTTATTCCAGGACCAGAGAGAGACCCAGTACTTC,CASSLFQDQRETQYF
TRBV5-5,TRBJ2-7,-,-,TGTGCCAGCAGCCCCCGGCCCAGGGAACTCTACGAGCAGTACTTC,CASSPRPRELYEQYF
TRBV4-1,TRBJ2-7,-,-,TGCGCCAGCAGCCAAGATCGTCCGGGTTGGTACGAGCAGTACTTC,CASSQDRPGWYEQYF
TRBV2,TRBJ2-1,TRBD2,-,TGTGCCAGCAGTGTAAGTTATCGGACTAGCGGGAGTAATGAGCAGTTCTTC,CASSVSYRTSGSNEQFF
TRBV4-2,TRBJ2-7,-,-,TGTGCCAGCAGCAATTCCTACGAGCAGTACTTC,CASSNSYEQYF
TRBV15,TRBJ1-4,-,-,TGTGCCACCAGCAGAGATCGAGGGTGGGATGAAAAACTGTTTTTT,CATSRDRGWDEKLFF
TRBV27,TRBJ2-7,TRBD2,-,TGTGCCAGCAGTTTGGGGACTAACTACGAGCAGTACTTC,CASSLGTNYEQYF
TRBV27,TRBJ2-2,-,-,TGTGCCAGCAGTTTAATCGGACAGTTGGGGTCCGGGGAGCTGTTTTTT,CASSLIGQLGSGELFF
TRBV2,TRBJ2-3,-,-,TGTGCCAGCAGTGAAAACGTTCCCTCCACAGATACGCAGTATTTT,CASSENVPSTDTQYF
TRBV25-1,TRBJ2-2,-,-,TGTGCCAGCAGTGAATTTACAGTTACCGGGGAGCTGTTTTTT,CASSEFTVTGELFF
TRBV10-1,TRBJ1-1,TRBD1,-,TGCGCCAGCAGTGAGAGAAATAGGGCAGGGGGACTGAACACTGAAGCTTTCTTT,CASSERNRAGGLNTEAFF
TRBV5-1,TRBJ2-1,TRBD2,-,TGCGCCAGCAGCACCCAGCGGGAAAACAATGAGCAGTTCTTC,CASSTQRENNEQFF
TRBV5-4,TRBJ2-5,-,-,TGTGCCAGCAGCTTAACTGATCAAGAGACCCAGTACTTC,CASSLTDQETQYF
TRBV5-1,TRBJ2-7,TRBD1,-,TGCGCCAGCAGCCCACTATCCGGGACAGGGGGCACCGAGCAGTACTTC,CASSPLSGTGGTEQYF
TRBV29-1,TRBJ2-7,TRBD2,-,TGCAGCGTTGAAGATTATGAGGCGGGAGGGGGCGAGCAGTACTTC,CSVEDYEAGGGEQYF
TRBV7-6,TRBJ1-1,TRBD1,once,TGTGCCAGCAGCTTAGGGGACAGCATGAACACTGAAGCTTTCTTT,CASSLGDSMNTEAFF